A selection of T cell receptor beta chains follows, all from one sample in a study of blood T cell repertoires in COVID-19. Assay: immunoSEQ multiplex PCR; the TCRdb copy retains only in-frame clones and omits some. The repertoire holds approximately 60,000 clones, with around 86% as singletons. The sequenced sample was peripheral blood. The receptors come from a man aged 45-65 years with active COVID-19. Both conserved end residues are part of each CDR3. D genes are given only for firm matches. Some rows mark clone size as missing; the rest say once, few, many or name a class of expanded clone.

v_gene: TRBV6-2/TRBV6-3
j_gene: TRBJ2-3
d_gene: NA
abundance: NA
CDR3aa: CASSRPGVGTDTQYF
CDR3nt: TGTGCCAGCAGCCGACCGGGGGTCGGGACAGATACGCAGTATTTT

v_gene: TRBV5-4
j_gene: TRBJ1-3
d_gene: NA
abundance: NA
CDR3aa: CASSFRGGGNTIYF
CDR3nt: TGTGCCAGCAGCTTCCGGGGGGGCGGAAACACCATATATTTT

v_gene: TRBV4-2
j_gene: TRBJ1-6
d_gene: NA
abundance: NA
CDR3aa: CASSPQDGLNSPLHF
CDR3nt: TGTGCCAGCAGCCCCCAAGACGGACTGAATTCACCCCTCCACTTT

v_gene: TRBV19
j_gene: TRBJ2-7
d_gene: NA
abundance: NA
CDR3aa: CASSIGGDSYEQYF
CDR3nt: TGTGCCAGTAGTATAGGGGGGGACTCCTACGAGCAGTACTTC

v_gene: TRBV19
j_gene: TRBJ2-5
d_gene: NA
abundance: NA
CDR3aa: CASSIGGGLEGTQYF
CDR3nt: TGTGCCAGTAGTATTGGGGGGGGGCTCGAAGGGACCCAGTACTTC

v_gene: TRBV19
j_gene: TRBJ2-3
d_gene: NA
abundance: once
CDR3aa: CASSLYGRPDTQYF
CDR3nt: TGTGCCAGTTCGCTTTACGGGAGACCAGATACGCAGTATTTT

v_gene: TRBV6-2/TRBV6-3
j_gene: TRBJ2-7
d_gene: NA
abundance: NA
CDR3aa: CASSYPRAVQYF
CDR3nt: TGTGCCAGCAGTTACCCCCGAGCGGTGCAGTACTTC

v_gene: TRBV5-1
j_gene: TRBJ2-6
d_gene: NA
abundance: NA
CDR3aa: CASSPTQRASVLTF
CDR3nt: TGCGCCAGCAGCCCCACCCAGAGGGCCTCCGTCCTGACTTTC

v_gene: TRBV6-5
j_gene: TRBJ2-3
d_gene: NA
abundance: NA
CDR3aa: CASREVTDTQYF
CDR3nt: TGTGCCAGCAGGGAGGTAACAGATACGCAGTATTTT

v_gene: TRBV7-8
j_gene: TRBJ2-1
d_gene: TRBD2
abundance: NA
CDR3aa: CASSPGTKNYNEQFF
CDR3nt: TGTGCCAGCAGCCCTGGGACTAAAAATTACAATGAGCAGTTCTTC

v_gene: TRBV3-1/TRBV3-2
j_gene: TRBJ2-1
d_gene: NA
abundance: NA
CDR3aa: CASSRDRRHEQFF
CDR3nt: TGTGCCAGCAGCCGTGACAGAAGGCATGAGCAGTTCTTC

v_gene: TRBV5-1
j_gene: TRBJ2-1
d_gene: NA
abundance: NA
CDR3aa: CASSLGIADWWNEQFF
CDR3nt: TGCGCCAGCAGCTTGGGGATAGCGGACTGGTGGAATGAGCAGTTCTTC

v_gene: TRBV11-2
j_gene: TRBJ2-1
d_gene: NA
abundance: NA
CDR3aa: CASSFATRGGEQFF
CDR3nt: TGTGCCAGCAGCTTCGCCACCCGAGGGGGTGAGCAGTTCTTC

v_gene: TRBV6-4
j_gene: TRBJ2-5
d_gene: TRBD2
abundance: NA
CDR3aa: CASSELAGSAQYF
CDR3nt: TGTGCCAGCAGTGAGTTAGCGGGGTCTGCCCAGTACTTC

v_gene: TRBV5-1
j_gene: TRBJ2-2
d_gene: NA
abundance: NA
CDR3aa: CASSLDTPNTGELFF
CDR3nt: TGCGCCAGCAGCTTGGACACCCCGAACACCGGGGAGCTGTTTTTT

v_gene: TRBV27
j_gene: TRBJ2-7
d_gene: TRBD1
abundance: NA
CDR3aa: CASRRQGGGSYEQYF
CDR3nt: TGTGCCAGCAGAAGACAGGGCGGAGGATCCTACGAGCAGTACTTC

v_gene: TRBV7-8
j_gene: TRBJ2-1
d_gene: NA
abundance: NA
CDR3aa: CASASGTEAGEQFF
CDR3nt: TGTGCCAGCGCTAGTGGGACTGAAGCGGGTGAGCAGTTCTTC

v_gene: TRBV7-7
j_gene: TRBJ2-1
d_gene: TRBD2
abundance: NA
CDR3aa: CASSWTSGKGNEQFF
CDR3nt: TGTGCCAGCAGCTGGACTAGCGGGAAAGGCAATGAGCAGTTCTTC

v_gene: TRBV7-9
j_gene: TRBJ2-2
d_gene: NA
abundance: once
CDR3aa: CASSLSSVSQELFF
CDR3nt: TGTGCCAGCAGCTTATCGTCGGTTTCGCAGGAGCTGTTTTTT

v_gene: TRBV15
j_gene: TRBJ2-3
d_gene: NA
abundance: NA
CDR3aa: CATSRDGAGSPSTDTQYF
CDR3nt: TGTGCCACCAGCAGAGATGGGGCGGGGAGCCCTAGCACAGATACGCAGTATTTT

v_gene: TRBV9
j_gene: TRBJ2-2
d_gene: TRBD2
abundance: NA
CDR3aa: CASSDSGGYTGELFF
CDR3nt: TGTGCCAGCAGCGATAGCGGGGGGTACACCGGGGAGCTGTTTTTT

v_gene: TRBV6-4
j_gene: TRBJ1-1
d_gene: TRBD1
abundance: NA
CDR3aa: CASSDFDRGPHRNTEAFF
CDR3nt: TGTGCCAGCAGTGACTTCGATAGGGGGCCCCACCGGAACACTGAAGCTTTCTTT

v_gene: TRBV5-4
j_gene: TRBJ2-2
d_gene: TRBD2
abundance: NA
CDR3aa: CASSLASGSNTGELFF
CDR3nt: TGTGCCAGCAGCTTGGCTAGCGGCTCGAACACCGGGGAGCTGTTTTTT

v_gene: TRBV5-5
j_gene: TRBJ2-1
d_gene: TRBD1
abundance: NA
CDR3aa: CASSSSTGQSFNEQFF
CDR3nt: TGTGCCAGCAGCTCCTCAACGGGACAGTCCTTCAATGAGCAGTTCTTC

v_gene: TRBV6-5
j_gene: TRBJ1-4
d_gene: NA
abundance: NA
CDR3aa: CASSYGGEKLFF
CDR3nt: TGTGCCAGCAGTTACGGCGGGGAAAAACTGTTTTTT

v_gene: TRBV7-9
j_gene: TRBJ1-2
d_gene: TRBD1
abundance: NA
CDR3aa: CASSPRGTGDPYGYTF
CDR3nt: TGTGCCAGCAGCCCTAGGGGGACAGGGGACCCTTATGGCTACACCTTC

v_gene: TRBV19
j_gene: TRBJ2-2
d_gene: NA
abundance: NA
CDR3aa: CASSIDRGTGLFF
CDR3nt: TGTGCCAGTAGTATAGATCGAGGAACAGGACTGTTTTTT

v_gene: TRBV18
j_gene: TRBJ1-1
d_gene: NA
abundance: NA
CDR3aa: CASSPRRAEDTEAFF
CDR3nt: TGTGCCAGCTCACCACGGCGGGCAGAGGACACTGAAGCTTTCTTT

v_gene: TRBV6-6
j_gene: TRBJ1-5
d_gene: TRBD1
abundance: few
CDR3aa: CASQTGASRGNQPQHF
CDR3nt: TGTGCCAGTCAGACAGGGGCCAGTAGGGGCAATCAGCCCCAGCATTTT

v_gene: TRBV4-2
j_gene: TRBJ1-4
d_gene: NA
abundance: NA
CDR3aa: CASSQDPARGEKLFF
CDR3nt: TGTGCCAGCAGCCAAGACCCAGCAAGGGGTGAAAAACTGTTTTTT

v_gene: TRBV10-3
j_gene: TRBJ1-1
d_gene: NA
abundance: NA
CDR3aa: CAIRPAMNTEAFF
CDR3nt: TGTGCCATCAGACCCGCTATGAACACTGAAGCTTTCTTT

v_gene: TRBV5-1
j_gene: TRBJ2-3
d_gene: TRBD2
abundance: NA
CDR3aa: CASSREGSGGTIDTQYF
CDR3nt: TGCGCCAGCAGCCGTGAGGGCAGCGGGGGGACCATAGATACGCAGTATTTT

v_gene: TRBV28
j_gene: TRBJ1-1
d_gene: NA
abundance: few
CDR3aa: CASSLIQNTEAFF
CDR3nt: TGTGCCAGCAGTTTAATCCAGAACACTGAAGCTTTCTTT

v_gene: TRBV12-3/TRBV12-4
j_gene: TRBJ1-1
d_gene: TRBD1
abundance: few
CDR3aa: CASLRGAEAFF
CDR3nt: TGTGCCAGCCTCAGGGGGGCTGAAGCTTTCTTT

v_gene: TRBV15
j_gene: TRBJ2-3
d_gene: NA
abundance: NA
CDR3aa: CATSHGRSGFTQYF
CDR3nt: TGTGCCACCAGCCACGGGCGCTCGGGGTTTACGCAGTATTTT

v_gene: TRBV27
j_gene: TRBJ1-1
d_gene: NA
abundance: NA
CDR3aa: CASSLGGGTEAFF
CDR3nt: TGTGCCAGCAGTTTGGGCGGGGGAACTGAAGCTTTCTTT

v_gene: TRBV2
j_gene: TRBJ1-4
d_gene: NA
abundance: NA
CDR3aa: CASNRPGVGEKLFF
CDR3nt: TGTGCCAGCAACCGTCCGGGGGTAGGTGAAAAACTGTTTTTT

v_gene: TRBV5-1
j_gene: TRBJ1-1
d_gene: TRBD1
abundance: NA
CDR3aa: CASARRTGSNTEAFF
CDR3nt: TGCGCCAGCGCAAGGAGGACAGGATCGAACACTGAAGCTTTCTTT

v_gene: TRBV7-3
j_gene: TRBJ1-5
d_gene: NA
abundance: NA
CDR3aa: CASSLTEGAPQHF
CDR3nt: TGTGCCAGCAGCTTAACGGAAGGAGCCCCCCAGCATTTT

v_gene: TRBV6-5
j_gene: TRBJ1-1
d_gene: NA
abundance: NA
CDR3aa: CASSRGSLNTEAFF
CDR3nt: TGTGCCAGCAGTCGGGGGTCCTTAAACACTGAAGCTTTCTTT

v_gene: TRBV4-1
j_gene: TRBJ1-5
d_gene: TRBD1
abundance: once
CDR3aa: CASSRGDRRNQPQHF
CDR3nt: TGCGCCAGCAGCCGAGGGGACAGGCGTAATCAGCCCCAGCATTTT

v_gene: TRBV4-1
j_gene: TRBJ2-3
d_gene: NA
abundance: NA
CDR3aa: CASSQGRGDPDTQYF
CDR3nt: TGCGCCAGCAGCCAAGGGCGGGGAGATCCAGATACGCAGTATTTT

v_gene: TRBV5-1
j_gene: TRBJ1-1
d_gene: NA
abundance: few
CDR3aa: CASSLTGNTEAFF
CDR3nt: TGCGCCAGCAGCCTTACAGGAAACACTGAAGCTTTCTTT